This T cell receptor beta chain was identified during a study of graft-versus-host responses after intestinal transplantation. The overall study: Each transplant was multivisceral, liver-intestinal, or isolated intestinal.

The germline CDR1 and CDR2 sequences are SGHRS and YFSETQ. Trimming cost V 3 bases and J 5 bases; bases outside gene matches: 5. The CDR3 is 15 residues long. Clones were sequenced by immunoSEQ multiplex PCR, and TCRdb holds only the in-frame ones, with some missing. The data show around 110,000 clones, approximately 86% seen once. With respect to this clone: No antigen is known for it.

Sequenced material: unstimulated CD4+ T cells sorted from spleen or lymph node cells, taken before transplant. The chain links TRBV5-1 to TRBJ2-6; 7 nucleotides align to TRBD1. This sequence was found in a human donor who was the organ donor for an intestinal transplant. The CDR3 protein is CASSSTGPRANVLTF. The CDR3 DNA reads TGCGCCAGCAGCTCGACAGGGCCTAGGGCCAACGTCCTGACTTTC.